This is a list of T cell receptor beta chains from one sample in a study of blood T cell repertoires in COVID-19. Repertoires were generated with immunoSEQ multiplex PCR, while TCRdb's copy carries only in-frame clones and drops some. The repertoire has 150,000 to 200,000 clones, 80% to 85% of them found once; the top ten carry 10% to 15%. The material sequenced was PBMCs or T cells enriched from blood (not recorded which). These receptors all come from a woman aged 60-70 years who had recovered from COVID-19. The CDR3 runs from the conserved cysteine through the conserved F or W. D genes are given only for firm matches. The size entry is marked missing in some rows and otherwise reads once, few, many or a size class.

size	J	V	D	CDR3	DNA
.	TRBJ1-6	TRBV6-1	.	CASSELEGGRSSPLHF	TGTGCCAGCAGTGAACTGGAAGGAGGGCGCAGTTCACCCCTCCACTTT
.	TRBJ2-3	TRBV6-5	TRBD2	CASSFDSGGPDTQYF	TGTGCCAGCAGTTTTGATAGCGGGGGGCCAGATACGCAGTATTTT
.	TRBJ2-4	TRBV9	.	CASSVQGGAKNIQYF	TGTGCCAGCAGCGTACAGGGGGGAGCCAAAAACATTCAGTACTTC
.	TRBJ1-6	TRBV4-2	.	CASSQVGSSSNSPLHF	TGTGCCAGCAGCCAAGTAGGCTCTAGCTCTAATTCACCCCTCCACTTT
.	TRBJ1-2	TRBV3-1/TRBV3-2	TRBD1	CASSPGTGPKAGYTF	TGTGCCAGCAGCCCCGGGACAGGGCCTAAGGCTGGCTACACCTTC
.	TRBJ2-7	TRBV19	TRBD2	CASSISSGSSYEQYF	TGTGCCAGTAGTATCAGTAGCGGGAGCTCCTACGAGCAGTACTTC
.	TRBJ1-6	TRBV19	TRBD1	CASGDRGTHYNSPLHF	TGTGCCAGCGGGGACAGGGGAACTCACTATAATTCACCCCTCCACTTT
.	TRBJ1-5	TRBV7-8	.	CASSLKLNQPQHF	TGTGCCAGCAGCTTAAAACTCAATCAGCCCCAGCATTTT
.	TRBJ1-3	TRBV5-1	.	CASSLGGGPLGISGNTIYF	TGCGCCAGCAGCTTGGGAGGAGGGCCCTTGGGGATCTCTGGAAACACCATATATTTT
.	TRBJ1-5	TRBV6-1	.	CASSEIGVRQPQHF	TGTGCCAGCAGTGAAATAGGGGTCCGGCAGCCCCAGCATTTT
.	TRBJ2-1	TRBV29-1	.	CSVDRPGMIFGTGTNEQFF	TGCAGCGTTGATCGGCCAGGAATGATTTTTGGAACTGGAACCAATGAGCAGTTCTTC
.	TRBJ2-2	TRBV19	.	CASSFRTGELFF	TGTGCCAGTAGTTTCCGCACCGGGGAGCTGTTTTTT
.	TRBJ1-2	TRBV20-1	TRBD1	CSASGSEAKTGLYYGYTF	TGCAGTGCTAGTGGATCCGAGGCTAAGACAGGGCTCTACTATGGCTACACCTTC
.	TRBJ1-6	TRBV3-1/TRBV3-2	TRBD1	CASSRQGQGHSPLHF	TGTGCCAGCAGCCGACAGGGGCAGGGTCATTCACCCCTCCACTTT
few	TRBJ2-5	TRBV3-1/TRBV3-2	.	CASSPQKETQYF	TGTGCCAGCAGCCCACAAAAAGAGACCCAGTACTTC
.	TRBJ1-4	TRBV5-1	.	CASSLNTGKGEKLFF	TGCGCCAGCAGCTTGAATACAGGGAAGGGCGAAAAACTGTTTTTT
.	TRBJ2-7	TRBV3-1/TRBV3-2	.	CASSTGLPAYEQYF	TGTGCCAGCAGTACGGGACTCCCAGCCTACGAGCAGTACTTC
.	TRBJ2-1	TRBV18	.	CASSPRAGASSYNEQFF	TGTGCCAGCTCACCACGGGCGGGGGCCAGCTCCTACAATGAGCAGTTCTTC
.	TRBJ2-7	TRBV5-1	TRBD2	CASSRQLAGGPEQYF	TGCGCCAGCAGCAGACAACTAGCGGGAGGGCCCGAGCAGTACTTC
.	TRBJ2-2	TRBV3-1/TRBV3-2	.	CASSQVRAGTGELFF	TGTGCCAGCAGCCAGGTCCGTGCGGGCACCGGGGAGCTGTTTTTT
.	TRBJ1-5	TRBV28	.	CASSFYGVDNQPQHF	TGTGCCAGCAGTTTCTACGGGGTGGACAATCAGCCCCAGCATTTT
.	TRBJ1-6	TRBV27	TRBD1	CASSSGTGGFSPLHF	TGTGCCAGCAGTTCCGGGACAGGGGGATTCTCACCCCTCCACTTT
few	TRBJ1-2	TRBV6-1	.	CASSEEARLYGYTF	TGTGCCAGCAGTGAAGAAGCGCGGCTCTATGGCTACACCTTC
.	TRBJ2-2	TRBV7-9	TRBD2	CASSFLAGGTGELFF	TGTGCCAGCAGCTTCCTAGCGGGAGGCACCGGGGAGCTGTTTTTT
.	TRBJ1-6	TRBV12-5	.	CASGLTSGDFYNSPLHF	TGTGCTAGTGGCCTAACGAGTGGGGACTTCTATAATTCACCCCTCCACTTT
.	TRBJ2-1	TRBV19	TRBD1	CASSQPGDRNEQFF	TGTGCCAGTAGTCAACCCGGGGACAGAAATGAGCAGTTCTTC